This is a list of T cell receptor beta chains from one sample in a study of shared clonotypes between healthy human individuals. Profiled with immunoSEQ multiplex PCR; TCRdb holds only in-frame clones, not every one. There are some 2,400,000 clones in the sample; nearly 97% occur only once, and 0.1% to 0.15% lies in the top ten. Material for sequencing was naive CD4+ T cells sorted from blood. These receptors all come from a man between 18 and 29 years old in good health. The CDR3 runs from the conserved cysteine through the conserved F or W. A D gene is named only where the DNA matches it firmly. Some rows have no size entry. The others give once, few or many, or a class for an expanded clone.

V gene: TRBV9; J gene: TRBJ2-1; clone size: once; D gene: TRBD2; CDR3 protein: CASSVGLAGDNEQFF; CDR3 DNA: TGTGCCAGCAGCGTAGGGCTAGCGGGAGACAATGAGCAGTTCTTC
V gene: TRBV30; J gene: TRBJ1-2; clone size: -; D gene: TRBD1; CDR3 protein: CAWTVGTVLYYGYTF; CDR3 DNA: TGTGCCTGGACTGTCGGGACAGTACTCTACTATGGCTACACCTTC
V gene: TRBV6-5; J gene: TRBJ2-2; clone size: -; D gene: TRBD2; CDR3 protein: CAAGRGSRLAGELFF; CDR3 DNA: TGTGCCGCGGGCCGCGGGAGTAGGTTGGCCGGGGAGCTGTTTTTT
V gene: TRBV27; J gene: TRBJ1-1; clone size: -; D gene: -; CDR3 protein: CASSSVGTEAFF; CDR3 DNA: TGTGCCAGCAGTAGTGTGGGGACTGAAGCTTTCTTT
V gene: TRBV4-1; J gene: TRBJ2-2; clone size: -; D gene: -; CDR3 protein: CASSPGDRPGELFF; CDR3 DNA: TGCGCCAGCAGCCCGGGGGACCGGCCCGGGGAGCTGTTTTTT
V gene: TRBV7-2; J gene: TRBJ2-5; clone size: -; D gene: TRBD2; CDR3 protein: CASSLGAGGPVRETQYF; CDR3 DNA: TGTGCCAGCAGCTTAGGGGCGGGAGGGCCAGTAAGAGAGACCCAGTACTTC
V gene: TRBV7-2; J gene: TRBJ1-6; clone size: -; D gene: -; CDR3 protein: CASSLVQGSNSPLHF; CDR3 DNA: TGTGCCAGCAGCTTAGTCCAGGGATCTAATTCACCCCTCCACTTT
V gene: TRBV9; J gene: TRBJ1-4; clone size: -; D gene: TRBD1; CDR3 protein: CASSSSPGTGPGNEKLFF; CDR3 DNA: TGTGCCAGCAGCTCGAGTCCCGGGACAGGGCCCGGCAATGAAAAACTGTTTTTT
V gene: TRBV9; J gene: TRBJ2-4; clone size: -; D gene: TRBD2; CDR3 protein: CASSGGLDRYIQYF; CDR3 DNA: TGTGCCAGCAGCGGGGGACTAGATAGGTACATTCAGTACTTC
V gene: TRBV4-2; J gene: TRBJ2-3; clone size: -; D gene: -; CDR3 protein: CASSQDRTTGSDTQYF; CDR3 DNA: TGTGCCAGCAGCCAAGATCGAACCACCGGCTCAGATACGCAGTATTTT